This T cell receptor (beta chain) was identified in a study of T cell repertoires in cytomegalovirus infection. Across the study: It can be stated that public TCR beta signatures indicated CMV infection as well as a matching HLA type.

TCRdb passed the reads through MiXCR, listing each CDR3 protein once. The sample has 250,000 or so distinct CDR3 sequences, roughly 9% seen once. The CDR3 loop spans 17 amino acids. Germline lookup yields CDR1 MNHEY and CDR2 SVGEGT. The V segment lost 7 bases and the J segment 4 bases; nucleotides outside the gene matches: 16. The study's findings and limits: The study identified carriers of CMV plus the relevant HLA from cumulative public TCR beta family frequency. Dominating the ex vivo response were HLA-C-restricted CMV-specific TCR beta clonotypes.

This clonotype was seen many times. No antigen is known for it. The clonotype comes from a human donor in good health (CMV status not recorded). Some clones in this sample may be carry-over from other donors' samples. Material for sequencing was PBMCs. The chain recombines TRBV6-2 or TRBV6-3 with TRBJ1-5, with 7 bases fitting TRBD1. The CDR3 loop is CASTTPRGTARNQPQHF. The CDR3 DNA reads TGTGCCAGCACTACCCCGCGGGGGACAGCCCGGAATCAGCCCCAGCATTTT.